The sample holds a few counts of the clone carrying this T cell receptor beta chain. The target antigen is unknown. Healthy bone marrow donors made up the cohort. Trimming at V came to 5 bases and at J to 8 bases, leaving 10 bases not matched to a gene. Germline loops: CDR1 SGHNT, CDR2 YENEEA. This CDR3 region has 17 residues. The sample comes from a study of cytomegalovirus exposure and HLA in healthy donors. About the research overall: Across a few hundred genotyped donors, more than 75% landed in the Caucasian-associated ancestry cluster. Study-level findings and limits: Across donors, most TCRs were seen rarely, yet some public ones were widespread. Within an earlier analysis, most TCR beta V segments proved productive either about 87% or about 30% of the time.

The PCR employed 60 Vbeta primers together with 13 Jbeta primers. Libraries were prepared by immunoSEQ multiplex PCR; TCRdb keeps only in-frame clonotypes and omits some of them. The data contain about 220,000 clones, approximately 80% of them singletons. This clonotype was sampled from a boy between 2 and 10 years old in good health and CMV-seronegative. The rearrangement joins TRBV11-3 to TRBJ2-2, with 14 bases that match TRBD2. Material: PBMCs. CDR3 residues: CASSAGTSGGSWGELFF. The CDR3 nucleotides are TGTGCCAGCAGCGCCGGGACTAGCGGGGGTTCCTGGGGGGAGCTGTTTTTT.